This T cell receptor beta chain was sequenced for a study of patients and donors after allogeneic stem cell transplantation. This clonotype was counted many times. Germline CDR1 and CDR2: MDHEN and SYDVKM. CDR3 size: 14 residues. Trimming at V came to 5 bases and at J to 3 bases, leaving 5 bases not matched to a gene. TCRdb independently ran MiXCR on the RT-PCR reads; one entry per CDR3 protein. The sample lists roughly 960,000 distinct CDR3 sequences, 18% occurring once. The TCR comes from a human donor who was either an allogeneic HSCT recipient or a stem cell or donor lymphocyte infusion donor (not recorded which). It is not recorded whose cells these are; they may come from a transplant donor. The chain carries TRBV28 and TRBJ2-7, with TRBD1 matching over 9 bases. The sample taken for sequencing was blood, either unsorted or a sorted T cell fraction (not recorded which). CDR3 residues: CASSAPGQGYEQYF. CDR3 DNA: TGTGCCAGCAGTGCCCCGGGACAGGGCTACGAGCAGTACTTC.